One and the same sample provided the 10 T cell receptor beta chains below, sequenced in a study of blood T cell repertoires in COVID-19 (TCRdb year 2020). Library preparation was by the immunoSEQ multiplex PCR assay. TCRdb obtained this table from immuneACCESS and retained in-frame rearrangements with V and J assigned. These tables miss some clones; where compared with another copy, unresolved V genes account for less than half of the shortfall, and the remainder is unexplained. Across this sample there are hundreds of thousands of clones, with 84% seen only once. The top ten constitute 8.6% of the sample. The sequencing sample was made of peripheral blood. These receptor sequences come from a human donor in a cohort sampled during active COVID-19.

The chain carries TRBV5-6 and TRBJ2-2; possible D gene TRBD2, 6 bases. V shed 4 bases and J shed 5 bases, with 9 bases lying between them. The CDR3 has 13 amino acids. CDR1 SGHDT and CDR2 YYEEEE come from the germline V gene. DNA for the CDR3: TGTGCCAGCAGCCCAGGGAGGACCGGGGAGCTGTTTTTT. It specifies CASSPGRTGELFF.

The chain has TRBV7-2 and TRBJ2-4, with D perhaps TRBD2 (5 bases). V lost 1 base, J lost 7 bases, and 11 bases lay in between. This CDR3 has 14 residues. The V gene's germline CDR1 is SGHTA and CDR2 FQGNSA. This chain's CDR3 is CASSLGEPWNIQYF. For the CDR3, the DNA is TGTGCCAGCAGCTTAGGGGAGCCTTGGAACATTCAGTACTTC. Complete variable domain (other parts from reference TRBV7-2 and TRBJ2-4): GAGVSQSPSNKVTEKGKDVELRCDPISGHTALYWYRQSLGQGLEFLIYFQGNSAPDKSGLPSDRFSAERTGGSVSTLTIQRTQQEDSAVYLCASSLGEPWNIQYFGAGTRLSVL.

The rearrangement joins TRBV5-5 to TRBJ2-1; 8 nucleotides agree with TRBD2. The CDR3 consists of 16 residues. Losses at the gene ends were 5 bases for V and 2 bases for J; bases not matched to a gene: 9. Germline V gene lookup returns CDR1 SGHKS and CDR2 YYEKEE (reference sequence). This CDR3 reads CASSSVRGGAYNEQFF. The DNA of the CDR3 is TGTGCCAGCAGTTCCGTCCGGGGGGGCGCCTACAATGAGCAGTTCTTC.

This chain's CDR3 is CASSLGTLQETQYF. The CDR3 DNA reads TGTGCCAGCAGCCTTGGGACATTACAAGAGACCCAGTACTTC. The V gene is TRBV3-1 (or the pseudogene TRBV3-2), the J gene TRBJ2-5; perhaps TRBD1 as D (6 bases). Germline V lookup: CDR1 LGHDT, CDR2 YNNKEL (reference sequence). V was trimmed by 4 bases and J by 2 bases, leaving 11 bases between them. CDR3 length: 14 amino acids.

The rearrangement links TRBV7-9 to TRBJ1-1; 9 nucleotides agree with TRBD1. The V segment lost 0 bases and the J segment 2 bases; nucleotides outside the gene matches: 13. This CDR3 contains 19 residues. The germline V gene encodes CDR1 SEHNR and CDR2 FQNEAQ (reference sequence). The CDR3 DNA sequence: TGTGCCAGCAGCTTAGCCTCCACCCGGGACAGGGTTCTAAACACTGAAGCTTTCTTT. It encodes CASSLASTRDRVLNTEAFF.

The J gene is TRBJ1-6, the V gene TRBV7-2; no definite D call. The CDR3 is 17 amino acids. The germline gives CDR1 SGHTA, CDR2 FQGNSA. Trimming stripped 5 bases from V and 6 bases from J, with 20 bases between. CDR3 coding DNA: TGTGCCAGCAGCCCCCCGACTAGAACGTTCGCTAATTCACCCCTCCACTTT. As protein: CASSPPTRTFANSPLHF. Full variable domain (missing parts from reference TRBV7-2 and TRBJ1-6): GAGVSQSPSNKVTEKGKDVELRCDPISGHTALYWYRQSLGQGLEFLIYFQGNSAPDKSGLPSDRFSAERTGGSVSTLTIQRTQQEDSAVYLCASSPPTRTFANSPLHFGNGTRLTVT.

The DNA for the CDR3 is TGTGCCAGCAGCCCTAGACGACAGCGGAACACCGGGGAGCTGTTTTTT. Translated: CASSPRRQRNTGELFF. The chain is built from TRBV2 and TRBJ2-2; TRBD1 is a possible D gene (5 bases). Trimming took 6 bases from V and 1 from J, leaving 15 bases between them. The germline CDR1 and CDR2 sequences are SNHLY and FYNNEI. The CDR3 length is 16 residues.

V and J are TRBV24-1 and TRBJ2-3, with TRBD1 identical over 8 bases. The CDR3 totals 14 residues. Losses at the gene ends were 9 bases for V and 4 bases for J; bases not matched to a gene: 8. Per germline, CDR1 KGHDR and CDR2 SFDVKD. The CDR3 here is CATGPGGFADTQYF. The CDR3, as DNA: TGTGCCACCGGGCCAGGGGGCTTCGCAGATACGCAGTATTTT.

This chain uses TRBV11-2 with TRBJ2-7; D might be TRBD1 (5 bases). V lost 5 bases, J lost 3 bases, and 8 bases lay in between. Looked up from germline, CDR1 is SGHAT and CDR2 is FQNNGV. The CDR3 is made up of 12 amino acids. This CDR3 reads CASSTDSYEQYF. CDR3 DNA sequence: TGTGCCAGCAGCACCGACAGCTACGAGCAGTACTTC.

CDR3 sequence (DNA): TGTGCCAGCAGCTTCGGGACAGGGAGGGTAGAGACCCAGTACTTC. Encoded protein: CASSFGTGRVETQYF. The chain joins TRBV5-5 to TRBJ2-5; 9 bases are a match to TRBD1. CDR1 is SGHKS, CDR2 YYEKEE, per germline (reference sequence). The CDR3 length is 15 residues. V trimming: 2 bases; J trimming: 4 bases; junction bases outside the gene matches: 6.